This T cell receptor (beta chain) originates from a study of shared clonotypes between healthy human individuals. This clone turned up a few times. Sequenced by immunoSEQ multiplex PCR; TCRdb stores in-frame clones only, minus some. Here the sample spans hundreds of thousands of clones, around 96% being singletons. CDR1 is MNHEY and CDR2 is SVGAGI in the germline V gene. V lost 0 bases and J lost 5, with 5 bases in between. CDR3 length equals 13 residues. Material for sequencing was memory CD8+ T cells sorted from blood. Stated subset: CD45RO+ cells pooled with CCR7-negative TemRA cells. This sequence originates from a man aged 25-40 years in good health. The rearrangement links TRBV6-5 to TRBJ2-1; D perhaps matches TRBD2 (5 bases). Here the CDR3 reads CASSYSRDNEQFF. The CDR3, as DNA: TGTGCCAGCAGTTACTCGAGGGACAATGAGCAGTTCTTC.